The 20 T cell receptor beta chains given below trace back to one sample, sequenced in a study of T cell repertoires in cytomegalovirus infection. TCRdb used MiXCR to reprocess the reads, holding one entry per CDR3 protein. In the table there are 200,000 to 300,000 distinct CDR3 sequences, 6.5% of which are singletons. The sequencing sample was made of PBMCs. The receptors originated from a human donor in good health (CMV status not recorded). Some clones in this sample may be carry-over from other donors' samples.

This clonotype has ten or more counts. This chain links TRBV7-8 with TRBJ2-5, with TRBD2 matching over 7 bases. CDR3 length: 15 residues. Germline-derived CDR1 and CDR2 are SGHVS and FQNEAQ. Trimming cost V 1 base and J 2 bases; bases outside gene matches: 4. The CDR3, as DNA: TGTGCCAGCAGCTTAGGACTAGCCGCTCAAGAGACCCAGTACTTC. Encoded protein: CASSLGLAAQETQYF.

This clonotype was observed many times. This rearrangement joins TRBV7-6 to TRBJ1-1; weak D call: TRBD1 (6 bases). Looked up from germline, CDR1 is SGHVS and CDR2 is FNYEAQ. Deletions cut 2 bases from V and 5 bases from J, with 9 bases between. This CDR3 comprises 13 residues. CDR3 nucleotide sequence: TGTGCCAGCAGCTTAATTCAGGGGACTGAAGCTTTCTTT. Translating it yields CASSLIQGTEAFF. Full variable domain (remainder filled in from reference TRBV7-6 and TRBJ1-1): GAGVSQSPRYKVTKRGQDVALRCDPISGHVSLYWYRQALGQGPEFLTYFNYEAQQDKSGLPNDRFSAERPEGSISTLTIQRTEQRDSAMYRCASSLIQGTEAFFGQGTRLTVV.

V gene TRBV6-4 combines with J gene TRBJ2-3; perhaps TRBD2 as D (6 bases). The V end lost 5 bases, the J end lost 1 base, and 16 bases lay between the germline ends. Germline loops: CDR1 MRHNA, CDR2 SNTAGT. The CDR3 spans 16 residues. The CDR3 here is CASSINTGTGTDTQYF. DNA for the CDR3: TGTGCCAGCAGTATAAACACCGGGACTGGCACAGATACGCAGTATTTT.

A word on this clonotype: This could be a read error, since a much larger clone is one nucleotide away. The genes are TRBV5-3 and TRBJ2-2; D is possibly TRBD1 (6 bases). TRBV5-3 qualifies as an ORF whose function is uncertain. The CDR3 is made up of 14 amino acids. In DNA form, the CDR3 reads TGTGCCAGCAGCTTGGGCGAGGGGGCCGGGGAGCTGTTTTTT. Translated, it gives CASSLGEGAGELFF.

The chain couples TRBV18 to TRBJ1-4; TRBD1 might be the D (5 bases). The CDR3 runs 13 residues. Germline values: CDR1 KGHSH, CDR2 LQKENI. V was cut by 6 bases and J by 6 bases, with 11 bases left in between. The CDR3 nucleotides are TGTGCCAGCTCGGACATTCGGGATGAAAAACTGTTTTTT. Translated, it gives CASSDIRDEKLFF.

The table lists this clonotype with many counts. This chain links TRBV7-9 with TRBJ2-7; possibly TRBD2 for D (6 bases). Trimming cost V 5 bases and J 6 bases, with 14 bases left between them. The CDR3 sequence is 13 residues long. The germline V gene has CDR1 SEHNR and CDR2 FQNEAQ (reference sequence). This CDR3 reads CASSQVGRPEQYF. CDR3 nucleotides: TGTGCCAGCAGCCAAGTTGGGAGGCCCGAGCAGTACTTC.

This clonotype was detected many times. This sequence joins TRBV7-2 and TRBJ1-2, with a possible D match to TRBD1 (5 bases). The CDR3 runs 13 residues. V was shortened by 6 bases and J by 4 bases, with 12 bases between the two germline ends. Germline V CDR1 and CDR2: SGHTA, FQGNSA. DNA of the CDR3: TGTGCCAGCAGTCGAGGTCAGGGCTATGGCTACACCTTC. Translating gives CASSRGQGYGYTF. Based on the CDR3 plus reference TRBV7-2 and TRBJ1-2, the full variable domain is GAGVSQSPSNKVTEKGKDVELRCDPISGHTALYWYRQSLGQGLEFLIYFQGNSAPDKSGLPSDRFSAERTGGSVSTLTIQRTQQEDSAVYLCASSRGQGYGYTFGSGTRLTVV.

At least ten counts were recorded for this clonotype. The chain has TRBV28 and TRBJ2-3; D not certain. CDR3 length: 14 residues. Per germline, CDR1 MDHEN and CDR2 SYDVKM. The V and J ends lost 1 base and 4 bases respectively, with 9 bases between them. CDR3 amino acids: CASSLLRSADTQYF. CDR3 DNA: TGTGCCAGCAGTTTATTGAGGTCGGCAGATACGCAGTATTTT.

This clonotype occurred a few times. The chain couples TRBV12-3 or TRBV12-4 to TRBJ1-1; D is uncertain. The CDR3 is 13 amino acids. Trimming took off 3 bases at V and 1 base at J, with 6 bases between the two ends. The CDR3 spells CASSFTENTEAFF. As DNA, the CDR3 is TGTGCCAGCAGTTTCACGGAGAACACTGAAGCTTTCTTT.

In this sample, this clonotype turned up many times. The chain couples TRBV2 to TRBJ1-2; 10 bases fit TRBD1. The CDR3 runs to 14 residues. Germline V gene sequence: CDR1 SNHLY, CDR2 FYNNEI. The J segment lost 8 bases and the V segment lost 5 bases, leaving 8 bases of the junction unmatched. The CDR3 DNA is TGTGCCAGCAGTTCAGACAGGGGGCAAAAAGGCTACACCTTC. Translating gives CASSSDRGQKGYTF.

This clonotype was observed a handful of times. V gene TRBV30 combines with J gene TRBJ1-5, with D perhaps TRBD1 (5 bases). This CDR3 contains 13 residues. Germline CDR1 GTSNPN, CDR2 SVGIG (reference sequence). The germline V and J ends were trimmed by 2 bases and 7 bases, with 12 bases remaining between them. CDR3 residues: CAWSNQGEQPQHF. In nucleotides, the CDR3 is TGTGCCTGGAGTAACCAGGGTGAACAGCCCCAGCATTTT.

In this sample, this clonotype turned up many times. V is TRBV7-2 and J is TRBJ2-7, with 8 bases lining up with TRBD1. V lost 2 bases, J lost 5 bases, and 5 bases stayed unmatched. Germline V gene lookup returns CDR1 SGHTA and CDR2 FQGNSA. CDR3 size: 14 residues. This CDR3 is CASSLRTGNNEQYF. CDR3 DNA: TGTGCCAGCAGCTTAAGGACAGGGAATAACGAGCAGTACTTC.

The rearrangement uses TRBV11-2 and TRBJ2-1; 8 nucleotides line up with TRBD2. Germline V gene lookup returns CDR1 SGHAT and CDR2 FQNNGV. J gave up 8 bases and V 8 bases, and 14 bases lay outside the gene matches. The CDR3 is made up of 15 amino acids. The CDR3 DNA is TGTGCCAGCTCTTTTCGGGGGGGTCGTTTATATGAGCAGTTCTTC. It yields the protein CASSFRGGRLYEQFF.

This clonotype showed up many times. This chain links TRBV7-2 with TRBJ1-2, with 7 bases that match TRBD1. Germline V gene sequence: CDR1 SGHTA, CDR2 FQGNSA. The CDR3 has 13 residues. V gave up 3 bases and J gave up 4 bases; unmatched junction bases: 2. The CDR3 reads CASSFPGGYGYTF. The CDR3 DNA reads TGTGCCAGCAGCTTTCCAGGGGGCTATGGCTACACCTTC.

This clonotype appeared many times. V usage is TRBV7-2 and J usage is TRBJ1-2; D is unclear. The CDR3 runs to 16 residues. V shed 4 bases and J shed 6 bases, with 21 bases lying between them. Germline lookup yields CDR1 SGHTA and CDR2 FQGNSA. The CDR3 nucleotides read TGTGCCAGCAGCTATCAGGACCGGGAGAGGGTGGATGGCTACACCTTC. It yields the protein CASSYQDRERVDGYTF. Full variable domain (missing parts from reference TRBV7-2 and TRBJ1-2): GAGVSQSPSNKVTEKGKDVELRCDPISGHTALYWYRQSLGQGLEFLIYFQGNSAPDKSGLPSDRFSAERTGGSVSTLTIQRTQQEDSAVYLCASSYQDRERVDGYTFGSGTRLTVV.

This clonotype was recorded many times. The gene calls are TRBV12-3 or TRBV12-4 and TRBJ1-6; no definite D call. Trimming cost V 5 bases and J 0 bases, with 8 bases left between them. CDR3 size: 15 residues. As DNA, the CDR3 is TGTGCCAGCAGTGGGGTAGGCTCCTATAATTCACCCCTCCACTTT. It yields the protein CASSGVGSYNSPLHF.

This chain links TRBV29-1 with TRBJ1-4; D may be TRBD1 (5 bases). The V end lost 6 bases, the J end lost 4 bases, and 18 bases lay between the germline ends. Germline-derived CDR1 and CDR2 are SQVTM and ANQGSEA. The CDR3 contains 15 residues. This chain's CDR3 is CSVVPGRSSNEKLFF. In DNA form, the CDR3 reads TGCAGCGTCGTCCCGGGACGGAGCAGTAATGAAAAACTGTTTTTT.

The table lists this clonotype with many counts. The genes are TRBV7-2 and TRBJ2-7; 7 bases agree with TRBD1. This CDR3 has 15 residues. Germline CDR1 reads SGHTA; CDR2 reads FQGNSA. V shed 1 base, J shed 7 bases, and the junction held 10 bases outside the gene matches. CDR3 bases: TGTGCCAGCAGCTTAGAGCGGACAGGACGGGGAGAGCAGTACTTC. It encodes CASSLERTGRGEQYF.

This clonotype was counted ten times or more. The genes are TRBV2 and TRBJ2-1; D unclear. This CDR3 comprises 12 residues. V lost 7 bases, J lost 10 bases, and 14 bases lay in between. Germline loops: CDR1 SNHLY, CDR2 FYNNEI. The CDR3 spells CASTAVPREQFF. As DNA, the CDR3 is TGTGCCAGCACGGCTGTCCCAAGGGAGCAGTTCTTC.

With regard to this clonotype: This may be a read error: a much more frequent sequence differs by one nucleotide. This chain links TRBV2 with TRBJ1-4; D is unresolved. From germline, CDR1 is SNHLY and CDR2 FYNNEI. This CDR3 has 15 residues. CDR3 coding DNA: TGTGCCAGCAGTGAAGTCGGGGTGGTCAATGAAAAACTGTCTTTT. Translating gives CASSEVGVVNEKLSF.